The present TCR beta chain was sequenced within a study of identical twins. Study-level points and caveats: Cross-sectional statistical analysis, not tracking of the same donors, underpinned the conclusions. While abundant cord blood beta clonotypes carried fewer insertions, memory repertoires showed no such pattern. Zero-insertion analyses were open to partial confounding by invariant MAIT and iNKT cells.

This clonotype showed up many times. The antigen remains unidentified. Germline V gene lookup returns CDR1 DFQATT and CDR2 SNEGSKA (reference sequence). The V end was cut by 6 bases, the J end by 3 bases, with 9 bases between. This CDR3 has 12 amino acids. A single record per CDR3 protein comes from TCRdb applying MiXCR to the 5' RACE reads. This table has about 700,000 distinct CDR3 sequences, over 5% appearing once. The sequence came from a man younger than 35 in good health. The genes are TRBV20-1 and TRBJ1-5; D is unresolved. Sequencing was carried out using naive T cells sorted from blood. The DNA for the CDR3 is TGCAGTGCCACTATTGACAATCAGCCCCAGCATTTT. Translation: CSATIDNQPQHF.